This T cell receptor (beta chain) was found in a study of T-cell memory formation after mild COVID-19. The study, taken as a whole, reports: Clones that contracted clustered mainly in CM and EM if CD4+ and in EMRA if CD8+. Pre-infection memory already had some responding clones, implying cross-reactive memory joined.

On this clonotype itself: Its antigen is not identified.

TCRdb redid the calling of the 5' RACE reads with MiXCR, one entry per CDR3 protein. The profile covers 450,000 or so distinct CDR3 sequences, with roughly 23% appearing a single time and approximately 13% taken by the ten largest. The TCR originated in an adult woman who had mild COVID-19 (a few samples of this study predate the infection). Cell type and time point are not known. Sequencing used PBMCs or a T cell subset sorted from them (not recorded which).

The CDR3 nucleotides read TGTGCCAGCAGTTTTAGACTAGCGGGAGTAGAGACCCAGTACTTC. Its translation: CASSFRLAGVETQYF. V gene TRBV27 combines with J gene TRBJ2-5, with 12 positions matching TRBD2. Germline CDR1 MNHEY, CDR2 SMNVEV (reference sequence). This CDR3 comprises 15 residues. The J segment lost 4 bases and the V segment lost 3 bases, leaving 3 bases of the junction unmatched.